The clone carrying this T cell receptor beta chain was observed a single time. The antigen remains undetermined. The germline CDR1 and CDR2 sequences are MGHRA and YSYEKL. CDR3 length: 15 amino acids. V lost 4 bases and J lost 4, with 14 bases in between. This sample was included in a study of shared clonotypes between healthy human individuals. General study findings and limits: For sorted subsets, rarefaction showed incomplete sequencing despite large depth.

A deep-level run was used for the assay. Per the original data handling: Sequence data from immunoSEQ were junction-only and lacked quality scores; consequently, filtering differed. Assay: immunoSEQ multiplex PCR; the TCRdb copy retains only in-frame clones and omits some. V, J and clone size were drawn from that table, and D and trimming were deduced from the DNA. The sample carries hundreds of thousands of clones, about nine tenths recorded once. This chain uses TRBV4-1 with TRBJ2-1, with a weak D call TRBD2 (6 bases). This sequence originates from a man between 18 and 35 years old in good health. The sample was memory CD8+ T cells sorted from blood. The subset was: CD45RO+ cells pooled with CCR7-negative TemRA cells. The CDR3 DNA is TGCGCCAGCAGCCTACCCGGAGGGGAATACAATGAGCAGTTCTTC. Translating gives CASSLPGGEYNEQFF.